This record concerns one TCR beta chain sequence. The antigen it binds to is not known. Base qualities are not recorded, but no much larger clone differs from it by a single base. TCRbeta CDR3 regions were amplified from genomic DNA by means of the immunoSEQ Assay, a bias-controlled multiplex PCR. The source study handled its data this way. The number of nucleated cells in each sample was estimated from the amplification of reference gene primers within the assay. To quantify the absolute abundance of each unique TCRbeta CDR3 rearrangement, sequence reads were collapsed and filtered. For each sample, productive Simpson clonality was calculated as the square root of Simpson's diversity index over productive rearrangements. This is the immuneACCESS table as TCRdb keeps it, with only in-frame sequences that have V and J called. A part of the clones is gone; compared with another copy, unresolved V genes explain less than half, and the rest is unexplained. The V and J calls and clone size were taken over from that table, and D and trimming were inferred from the DNA. Here the sample has roughly 410,000 clones; more than 75% occur a single time. The ten largest clones capture under 3% of the sample.

At one collaborating source in Seattle, patients were enrolled during active infection and were followed longitudinally through the course of disease. Each collaborating institution followed its own protocols to collect whole blood in K2EDTA tubes. For TCRbeta analysis, collaborators shipped samples as frozen whole blood, isolated PBMCs, or DNA extracted from either of those sample types. The germline V gene supplies CDR1 SGHRS and CDR2 YFSETQ. CDR3 length: 15 amino acids, cysteine to phenylalanine. Only the CDR3 DNA is retained, 45 bases long and in frame from the first base. Clipping removes 4 bases from V and 2 bases from J, with 5 as the unmatched junction base count. The data belong to a study of blood T cell repertoires in COVID-19 (dated by TCRdb to about 2020). Background on the whole study: Samples from collaborators originated in the United States, Italy and Spain and spanned both the acute and convalescent phases of COVID-19. A freely available public database, intended as a resource for researchers studying the immune response to SARS-CoV-2, is where the repertoires were released. The dataset comprised deeply sampled blood TCRbeta repertoires from subjects exposed to, actively infected with, or recovered from COVID-19. The material from the prospective study consisted of cDNA or gDNA derived from T cells, B-cell-depleted T cells, or PBMCs. The sample metadata nearly always contained a de-identified subject ID, COVID-19 status, age in years and sex. HLA class I and class II types, where available, came from metadata supplied by the sample provider rather than from assay-based typing. The samples were drawn from the first 160 participants of the ongoing ImmuneRACE study and from 1,200 or so subjects provided by 6 global collaborators.

Overall study results and their limits: Clinical and demographic metadata were provided uncurated, with the amount varying by source and participant.

The specimen was peripheral blood. The receptor was derived from a woman aged 60-75 years with COVID-19, enrolled during active disease. In this chain, TRBV5-1 is recombined with TRBJ2-7; 11 nucleotides in the junction match TRBD1. The encoded CDR3 is CASSQDRGLPYEQYF. At the DNA level, the sequence is TGCGCCAGCAGCCAGGACAGGGGGCTCCCCTACGAGCAGTACTTC. Joined to the reference TRBV5-1 and TRBJ2-7 proteins, this CDR3 gives the full variable domain: KAGVTQTPRYLIKTRGQQVTLSCSPISGHRSVSWYQQTPGQGLQFLFEYFSETQRNKGNFPGRFSGRQFSNSRSEMNVSTLELGDSALYLCASSQDRGLPYEQYFGPGTRLTVT.